Listed here are 27 T cell receptor beta chains from one sample, sequenced in a study of T cell clonality in common variable immunodeficiency. The table came from immunoSEQ multiplex PCR; TCRdb's copy has only in-frame clones and leaves some out. The specimen gives roughly 43,000 clones without singletons; the ten biggest hold 0.68%. The sequencing sample was made of peripheral blood mononuclear cells. The receptors were sampled from a person aged 18 to 70 in good health.

The sample holds many counts of this clone. The read finishes 3 residues shy of the CDR3 end, and the germline J gene is used to complete it. V is TRBV7-6 and J is TRBJ1-1, with D uncertain. This CDR3 region has 16 residues. V shed 4 bases and J shed 1 base, with 16 bases lying between them. CDR1 is SGHVS, CDR2 FNYEAQ, per germline. The CDR3: CASSWLSGAGNTEAFF. The CDR3 bases that were read are TGTGCCAGCAGCTGGCTGTCAGGTGCAGGGAACACTGAA.

This clone was found many times. The CDR3 goes on 3 residues after the read ends, and that part is filled in from the germline J gene. This chain links TRBV28 with TRBJ2-1; 11 bases agree with TRBD2. CDR3 length: 16 amino acids. With V trimmed by 1 base and J by 7 bases, 6 bases remained unmatched. Germline CDR1 is MDHEN and CDR2 is SYDVKM. The CDR3 region is CASSLLAGGPRNEQFF. The DNA read from the CDR3 is TGTGCCAGCAGTTTATTAGCGGGAGGGCCGAGGAATGAG.

This clone has at least ten counts. Read coverage stops 3 residues before the CDR3 terminus; the germline J gene supplies the remainder. The chain links TRBV7-2 to TRBJ1-2, with TRBD1 matching over 8 bases. The CDR3 length is 14 residues. Trimming took 6 bases from V and 4 from J; bases not matched to a gene: 7. Germline CDR1 reads SGHTA; CDR2 reads FQGNSA. Incomplete CDR3 DNA: TGTGCCAGCAGGTACTCAGGGGGCGGCTATGGC. Translated, it gives CASRYSGGGYG. The CDR3 as a whole reads CASRYSGGGYGYTF.

This clone came up many times. The CDR3 end lies 3 residues beyond the end of the read and is filled in from the germline J gene. This chain uses TRBV2 with TRBJ1-2; 7 bases match TRBD1. The V gene's germline CDR1 is SNHLY and CDR2 FYNNEI. This CDR3 has 13 amino acids. The covered CDR3 bases are TGTGCCAGCAGGGTTCGAGACAGGGACGGC. Its protein is CASRVRDRDG. The full-length CDR3 reads as CASRVRDRDGYTF.

There are many counts of this clone. The read ends 3 residues before the CDR3 terminus; that terminus is restored from the germline J gene. The chain has TRBV7-2 and TRBJ2-1; possibly TRBD2 for D (7 bases). The CDR3 extends over 14 amino acids. The V end lost 5 bases, the J end lost 7 bases, and 15 bases lay between the germline ends. CDR1 SGHTA and CDR2 FQGNSA come from the germline V gene. The CDR3 bases that were read are TGTGCCAGCAGCCGGCGGGGGCCTTTAAATGAG. Its protein is CASSRRGPLNE. In full, the CDR3 is CASSRRGPLNEQFF.

Ten or more counts support this clone. The read halts 3 residues ahead of the CDR3 end, with the missing end drawn from the germline J gene. V is TRBV19 and J is TRBJ2-7; TRBD2 might be the D (6 bases). The CDR3 covers 14 residues. V lost 2 bases, J lost 4 bases, and 12 bases lay in between. CDR1 and CDR2 from the germline V gene are LNHDA and SQIVND (reference sequence). The CDR3 loop is CASSISFAGYEQYF. The CDR3 bases that were read are TGTGCCAGTAGTATATCATTCGCGGGGTACGAG. The entire variable domain, with the rest obtained from reference TRBV19 and TRBJ2-7, is as follows: DGGITQSPKYLFRKEGQNVTLSCEQNLNHDAMYWYRQDPGQGLRLIYYSQIVNDFQKGDIAEGYSVSREKKESFPLTVTSAQKNPTAFYLCASSISFAGYEQYFGPGTRLTVT.

This clone was counted at least ten times. The read terminates 3 residues before the CDR3 end, so the remaining end is supplied by the germline J gene. The chain has TRBV5-1 and TRBJ1-1, with 7 bases aligning to TRBD1. Losses at the gene ends were 4 bases for V and 2 bases for J; bases not matched to a gene: 8. This CDR3 is built from 15 residues. Germline V CDR1 and CDR2: SGHRS, YFSETQ. The CDR3 loop reads CASSADRAINTEAFF. CDR3 bases read: TGCGCCAGCAGCGCTGACAGGGCAATAAACACTGAA.

This clone was found many times. The sequence runs out 3 residues before the end of the CDR3; the remainder is reconstructed from the germline J gene. V and J are TRBV6-2 or TRBV6-3 and TRBJ2-4, with TRBD1 matching 7 bases. The CDR3 is 14 amino acids. The J segment lost 8 bases and the V segment lost 5 bases, leaving 9 bases of the junction unmatched. The germline V gene has CDR1 MNHEY and CDR2 SVGEGT. CDR3 region: CASSDRDSGHIQYF. The covered CDR3 bases are TGTGCCAGCAGTGACCGGGACAGTGGACACATT.

The sample holds many counts of this clone. The sequence runs out 3 residues before the end of the CDR3; the remainder is reconstructed from the germline J gene. The J gene is TRBJ2-7, the V gene TRBV4-1; 9 positions match TRBD1. Germline values: CDR1 MGHRA, CDR2 YSYEKL. V was pared by 4 bases and J by 4 bases, with 14 bases of the junction left unmatched. The CDR3 consists of 17 residues. CDR3 region: CASSLLTPTGGGYEQYF. The sequenced CDR3 bases are TGCGCCAGCAGCCTCCTCACACCCACAGGGGGCGGTTACGAG.

This clone came up many times. The missing CDR3 end, 3 residues past where the read stops, is filled in from the germline J gene. The rearrangement links TRBV15 to TRBJ2-2; no definite D call. Germline CDR1 and CDR2: LNHNV and YYDKDF (reference sequence). Trimming pared 5 bases from V and 3 bases from J, leaving 4 bases between. The CDR3 totals 12 residues. CDR3 loop: CATSPDTGELFF. The CDR3 DNA, read in part, is TGTGCCACCAGCCCTGACACCGGGGAG.

Of note for this clone: The CDR3 end lies 3 residues beyond the end of the read and is filled in from the germline J gene. The chain joins TRBV20-1 to TRBJ2-5; 8 bases match TRBD2. The CDR3 consists of 17 residues. Germline V CDR1 and CDR2: DFQATT, SNEGSKA (reference sequence). V lost 5 bases, J lost 2 bases, and 16 bases stayed unmatched. The part of the CDR3 DNA that was read is TGCAGTGCTCGGGTTCTAGCGGGCGGAACTCAACAAGAGACC. This encodes CSARVLAGGTQQET. The CDR3 in its entirety is CSARVLAGGTQQETQYF.

This clone was counted ten times or more. The sequence runs out 3 residues before the end of the CDR3; the remainder is reconstructed from the germline J gene. Additional DNA sequences in this sample encode the identical CDR3. The chain recombines TRBV5-4 with TRBJ1-2; perhaps TRBD1 as D (5 bases). The CDR3 is 15 residues long. Trimming took off 1 base at V and 0 bases at J, with 10 bases between the two ends. CDR1 SGHNT and CDR2 YYREEE come from the germline V gene (reference sequence). The sequenced CDR3 bases are TGTGCCAGCAGCTTGTCAGGGAGGGCTAACTATGGC. This gives the protein CASSLSGRANYG. The full CDR3 is CASSLSGRANYGYTF.

This clone has ten or more counts. The read finishes 3 residues shy of the CDR3 end, and the germline J gene is used to complete it. The chain couples TRBV30 to TRBJ1-1; D is uncertain. Germline values: CDR1 GTSNPN, CDR2 SVGIG (reference sequence). The CDR3 loop spans 13 amino acids. Trimming pared 0 bases from V and 1 base from J, leaving 6 bases between. CDR3 loop: CAWSVQPNTEAFF. CDR3 DNA (partial): TGTGCCTGGAGTGTACAACCGAACACTGAA.

This clone was observed at least ten times. The read finishes 3 residues shy of the CDR3 end, and the germline J gene is used to complete it. The chain has TRBV7-2 and TRBJ1-6; no reliable D call. The CDR3 consists of 13 residues. V lost 1 base, J lost 8 bases, and 6 bases lay in between. CDR1 and CDR2 (germline): SGHTA, FQGNSA. Partial CDR3 DNA: TGTGCCAGCAGCTTAGACGGGGATTCACCC. Translated: CASSLDGDSP. The whole CDR3 sequence is CASSLDGDSPLHF.

This clone was observed many times. The read gets to within 3 residues of the CDR3 end, and the germline J gene fills in the rest. The gene calls are TRBV12-3 or TRBV12-4 and TRBJ1-3, with a weak D call TRBD1 (5 bases). This CDR3 region has 14 residues. Trimming left V 4 bases short and J 2 bases short, with 9 bases between. The CDR3 loop is CASSSGITGNTIYF. CDR3 DNA (partial): TGTGCCAGCAGTTCAGGGATCACTGGAAACACC.

This clone was seen many times. With the read ending 3 residues before the CDR3 end, the germline J gene is used to fill in that end. J is TRBJ2-1 and V is TRBV11-3; D call uncertain. This CDR3 has 14 amino acids. Germline CDR1 and CDR2: SGHNT and YENEEA. Trimming pared 0 bases from V and 8 bases from J, leaving 11 bases between. CDR3 protein: CASSLDGPFDEQFF. The sequenced part of the CDR3 DNA is TGTGCCAGCAGCTTAGATGGGCCTTTCGATGAG.

This clone was observed many times. With the read ending 3 residues before the CDR3 end, the germline J gene is used to fill in that end. The rearrangement uses TRBV19 and TRBJ2-7; D assignment may be TRBD1 or TRBD2 (5 bases each). CDR3 size: 16 residues. Trimming took off 10 bases at V and 6 bases at J, with 28 bases between the two ends. Germline V gene sequence: CDR1 LNHDA, CDR2 SQIVND (reference sequence). CDR3 bases read: TGTGCCACCTCGAGGGGTTTGGGGAAAGGCTACTTCGAG. It codes for CATSRGLGKGYFE. From start to end, the CDR3 is CATSRGLGKGYFEQYF.

This clone was detected many times. The DNA ends 3 residues before the CDR3 does, and the rest of the CDR3 is filled in from the germline J gene. V gene TRBV29-1 combines with J gene TRBJ1-2; 8 bases agree with TRBD1. V dropped 1 base and J dropped 0; count of bases not matched to a gene: 4. Germline V gene sequence: CDR1 SQVTM, CDR2 ANQGSEA. This CDR3 spans 15 amino acids. The CDR3 loop is CSVEAPDRANYGYTF. CDR3 DNA (partial): TGCAGCGTTGAAGCCCCGGACAGGGCTAACTATGGC. Combining the CDR3 with reference TRBV29-1 and TRBJ1-2 gives the whole variable domain SAVISQKPSRDICQRGTSLTIQCQVDSQVTMMFWYRQQPGQSLTLIATANQGSEATYESGFVIDKFPISRPNLTFSTLTVSNMSPEDSSIYLCSVEAPDRANYGYTFGSGTRLTVV.

In its sample, this clone was seen many times. The read finishes 3 residues shy of the CDR3 end, and the germline J gene is used to complete it. J is TRBJ2-7 and V is TRBV9, with D perhaps TRBD2 (5 bases). This CDR3 has 13 amino acids. V lost 0 bases and J lost 2, with 6 bases in between. The germline V gene has CDR1 SGDLS and CDR2 YYNGEE. CDR3 DNA, as far as it was read: TGTGCCAGCAGCGTAGACGGGGCCTACGAG. Translating gives CASSVDGAYE. The CDR3, in full, reads CASSVDGAYEQYF.

A note on this clone: With the read ending 3 residues before the CDR3 end, the germline J gene is used to fill in that end. The chain joins TRBV19 to TRBJ2-1; 8 nucleotides agree with TRBD2. The J segment lost 6 bases and the V segment lost 3 bases, leaving 7 bases of the junction unmatched. The CDR3 consists of 15 residues. Germline CDR1 LNHDA, CDR2 SQIVND (reference sequence). The CDR3 region is CASSMGLAGLNEQFF. CDR3 DNA (partial): TGTGCCAGTAGTATGGGTCTAGCGGGTCTCAATGAG.

This clone has at least ten counts. The read ends 3 residues shy of where the CDR3 ends; the end is completed using the germline J gene. The V and J genes are TRBV19 and TRBJ2-7; D call uncertain. The CDR3 has 13 amino acids. Per germline, CDR1 LNHDA and CDR2 SQIVND (reference sequence). The V end lost 6 bases, the J end lost 4 bases, and 13 bases lay between the germline ends. The sequenced part of the CDR3 DNA is TGTGCCAGTAGCCCGACACAGCAATACGAG. Protein: CASSPTQQYE. Given in full, the CDR3 is CASSPTQQYEQYF.

This clone has ten or more counts. Read sequence stops 3 residues before the CDR3 end, and the germline J gene provides the missing end. The chain links TRBV7-9 to TRBJ1-2; D unclear. Deletions cut 1 base from V and 4 bases from J, with 7 bases between. The CDR3 runs to 13 residues. The germline V gene has CDR1 SEHNR and CDR2 FQNEAQ (reference sequence). The DNA read from the CDR3 is TGTGCCAGCAGCTTAGGGGCAGCCTATGGC. This codes for CASSLGAAYG. Given in full, the CDR3 is CASSLGAAYGYTF.

There are many counts of this clone. The read ends 3 residues early relative to the CDR3; the germline J gene fills the gap. The chain joins TRBV3-1 (or the pseudogene TRBV3-2) to TRBJ2-4, with 11 bases aligning to TRBD1. Germline V gene lookup returns CDR1 LGHDT and CDR2 YNNKEL (reference sequence). V lost 2 bases and J lost 2; bases outside the gene matches: 5. This CDR3 has 17 amino acids. The sequenced part of the CDR3 DNA is TGTGCCAGCAGCCAAACCGGGACAGGGGGAACCAAAAACATT. Protein sequence: CASSQTGTGGTKNI. In full, the CDR3 reads CASSQTGTGGTKNIQYF.

This clone was counted many times. The sequence runs out 3 residues before the end of the CDR3; the remainder is reconstructed from the germline J gene. This chain joins TRBV10-3 and TRBJ2-1; a possible D gene is TRBD1 (5 bases). This CDR3 has 12 amino acids. With 9 bases removed from V and 8 bases from J, the gap between germline ends came to 14 bases. CDR1 ENHRY and CDR2 SYGVKD come from the germline V gene. CDR3 protein: CAIRTYGDEQFF. The part of the CDR3 DNA that was read is TGTGCCATACGGACATATGGGGATGAG.

In its sample, this clone was seen many times. The CDR3: CASSPQGNRAFF. Incomplete CDR3 DNA: TGTGCCAGCAGCCCACAGGGGAATCGA. The chain links TRBV7-9 to TRBJ1-1; 7 bases match TRBD1. The CDR3 is cut off 3 residues early in the read; its end comes from the germline J gene. This CDR3 region has 12 residues. Germline V gene data show CDR1 as SEHNR and CDR2 as FQNEAQ (reference sequence).

At least ten counts were recorded for this clone. Read coverage stops 3 residues before the CDR3 terminus; the germline J gene supplies the remainder. V usage is TRBV4-1 and J usage is TRBJ1-2; 7 bases match TRBD1. Germline CDR1 MGHRA, CDR2 YSYEKL. The CDR3 runs to 14 residues. J was trimmed by 4 bases and V by 4 bases; bases with no gene match: 6. The part of the CDR3 DNA that was read is TGCGCCAGCAGCCCTGGGACAGACGTCTATGGC. It codes for CASSPGTDVYG. The entire CDR3 is CASSPGTDVYGYTF.

This clone was recorded many times. The CDR3 extends 3 residues past the end of the read, so its final part is completed from the germline J gene. The gene calls are TRBV2 and TRBJ2-3; 10 bases align to TRBD2. The V and J ends lost 4 bases and 4 bases, in that order; junction bases with no gene match: 5. The CDR3 totals 15 residues. CDR1 SNHLY and CDR2 FYNNEI come from the germline V gene. CDR3 region: CASSVLAGSADTQYF. CDR3 bases read: TGTGCCAGCAGTGTACTAGCGGGGTCTGCAGATACG.